This T cell receptor beta chain originates from a study of T cell responses to AZD1222 COVID-19 vaccine. General study findings and limits: Seropositive at baseline were only 5 or 6 AZD1222 recipients. Mostly white British, mostly female donors; authors suggested clonal diversity may be underestimated. Nearly half of the spike-specific TCRs reportedly recognize variant regions that carry no mutations.

In germline, CDR1 is LNHDA, CDR2 SQIVND (reference sequence). After removal of 5 bases from V and 4 bases from J, the junction contained 6 bases not matched to a gene. The CDR3 has 14 amino acids. A remark on this clone: The antigen remains unidentified.

Clones were read by immunoSEQ multiplex PCR, and TCRdb kept only the in-frame ones, dropping some. This table holds approximately 220,000 clones, about 93% found once. This sequence joins TRBV19 and TRBJ1-2, with 8 bases matching TRBD1. The clonotype was recovered from an adult in good health. The sequences come from peripheral blood, collected on day 0 of MenACWY control vaccination. This chain's CDR3 is CASSRGDRSYGYTF. CDR3 coding DNA: TGTGCCAGTAGTCGGGGGGACAGGAGCTATGGCTACACCTTC.